One and the same sample provided the 10 T cell receptor beta chains below, sequenced in a study of neurological immune-mediated disorders (dated by TCRdb to between 2018 and 2020). The library was built by means of 5' RACE. Sequenced on an Illumina HiSeq 2500. TCRdb reanalyzed the raw reads on its own, using fastp at Q25 for trimming and MiXCR for clone calling, and kept in-frame beta chains. Under each unique CDR3 protein, matching rows form one entry showing the most common genes and DNA. The sample includes tens of thousands of distinct CDR3 sequences, with roughly 11% observed a single time. Jointly, the top ten make up 1.5% to 2% of the sample. The sequenced sample was PBMCs. The receptors derive from a man aged 60 to 69 in good health.

Only a few counts were recorded for this clonotype. The chain couples TRBV6-6 to TRBJ2-1; possibly TRBD2 for D (7 bases). The V and J ends lost 5 bases and 7 bases respectively, with 21 bases between them. The CDR3 extends over 16 amino acids. CDR1 is MNHNY and CDR2 is SVGAGI in the germline V gene (reference sequence). The CDR3 nucleotides are TGTGCCAGCAGTCTGGCATCGGGGGGCGGAGGAAATGAGCAGTTCTTC. Amino acid sequence: CASSLASGGGGNEQFF.

This clonotype ranks as medium-sized (0.01 to 0.1%). The rearrangement uses TRBV20-1 and TRBJ1-4; D is perhaps TRBD1 (6 bases). Germline V gene data show CDR1 as DFQATT and CDR2 as SNEGSKA (reference sequence). The CDR3 length is 12 residues. Trimming pared 3 bases from V and 7 bases from J, leaving 9 bases between. Here the CDR3 DNA reads TGCAGTGCTAGGACAGGCGGTGAAAAACTGTTTTTT. Translating it yields CSARTGGEKLFF.

The chain recombines TRBV28 with TRBJ2-5; 8 bases map to TRBD1. V was pared by 3 bases and J by 2 bases, with 5 bases of the junction left unmatched. The CDR3 loop spans 15 amino acids. The germline gives CDR1 MDHEN, CDR2 SYDVKM. The CDR3, as DNA: TGTGCCAGCAGTTTCCCCGGGACAGGTCAAGAGACCCAGTACTTC. As protein: CASSFPGTGQETQYF.

This clonotype was detected ten times or more. The CDR3 nucleotides read TGCGCCAGCAGCTTGGCAGGGATGGGCGAGCAGTACTTC. Its protein is CASSLAGMGEQYF. The genes are TRBV5-1 and TRBJ2-7; weak D call: TRBD1 (5 bases). CDR3 length equals 13 residues. The germline CDR1 and CDR2 sequences are SGHRS and YFSETQ. V was clipped by 0 bases and J by 6 bases, with 10 bases between them.

About this clonotype: Likely a read error: the CDR3 ends without its conserved phenylalanine or tryptophan. The chain has TRBV20-1 and TRBJ2-7; tentative D call: TRBD1 (5 bases). This CDR3 contains 15 residues. Germline values: CDR1 DFQATT, CDR2 SNEGSKA (reference sequence). The V end was cut by 4 bases, the J end by 2 bases, with 18 bases between. The CDR3 region is CSAKRVDKGTYEQYL. CDR3 DNA: TGCAGTGCTAAGCGAGTGGACAAGGGCACCTACGAGCAGTACTTA.

The CDR3 region is CASSSATGPQETQYF. The CDR3 region has the DNA TGTGCCAGCAGCTCAGCGACAGGGCCACAAGAGACCCAGTACTTC. The rearrangement links TRBV7-6 to TRBJ2-5, with TRBD1 matching over 7 bases. The CDR3 extends over 15 amino acids. V shed 4 bases, J shed 2 bases, and the junction held 7 bases outside the gene matches. Germline CDR1 reads SGHVS; CDR2 reads FNYEAQ. Supplemented by reference TRBV7-6 and TRBJ2-5, the full variable domain reads GAGVSQSPRYKVTKRGQDVALRCDPISGHVSLYWYRQALGQGPEFLTYFNYEAQQDKSGLPNDRFSAERPEGSISTLTIQRTEQRDSAMYRCASSSATGPQETQYFGPGTRLLVL.

This clonotype appeared once. This rearrangement joins TRBV7-9 to TRBJ2-7; possible D gene TRBD2, 5 bases. This CDR3 has 16 amino acids. V was clipped by 1 base and J by 3 bases, with 16 bases between them. Germline assignment: CDR1 SEHNR and CDR2 FQNEAQ (reference sequence). CDR3 amino acids: CASSLGVGAPLYEQYF. CDR3 sequence (DNA): TGTGCCAGCAGCTTAGGAGTGGGAGCCCCCCTCTACGAGCAGTACTTC.

The rearrangement joins TRBV7-9 to TRBJ2-5; D not resolved. Trimming took off 3 bases at V and 3 bases at J, with 11 bases between the two ends. The CDR3 is 14 residues long. CDR1 and CDR2 from the germline V gene are SEHNR and FQNEAQ (reference sequence). The CDR3 protein is CASSFGLREETQYF. The CDR3 coding sequence is TGTGCCAGCAGCTTCGGGTTGAGAGAAGAGACCCAGTACTTC.

This clonotype came up many times. The chain joins TRBV29-1 to TRBJ1-5; D is ambiguous. CDR1 and CDR2 from the germline V gene are SQVTM and ANQGSEA. The CDR3 runs 13 residues. The V end was cut by 0 bases, the J end by 8 bases, with 11 bases between. CDR3 nucleotides: TGCAGCGTTGAAGAATTGAGCGGGGAGCCCCAGCATTTT. Its translation: CSVEELSGEPQHF.

This clonotype was seen more than once but under ten times. The V and J genes are TRBV20-1 and TRBJ1-2, with D maybe TRBD1 (6 bases). The CDR3 contains 15 residues. V shed 0 bases and J shed 4 bases, with 15 bases lying between them. Per the germline V gene, CDR1 is DFQATT and CDR2 is SNEGSKA (reference sequence). Written as DNA, the CDR3 is TGCAGTGCTAGAGATCAGGTTGGGGGGGCCTATGGCTACACCTTC. Translated, it gives CSARDQVGGAYGYTF.